This T cell receptor beta chain is from a study of spatial heterogeneity in lung cancer. Across the whole study: Unique TCR and UMI combinations averaged more than ten appearances each in raw reads. General study results and limits: Ubiquitous expanded tumor TCRs appeared in blood more at resection than follow-up.

V trimming: 5 bases; J trimming: 7 bases; junction bases outside the gene matches: 6. CDR1 SGHRS and CDR2 YFSETQ come from the germline V gene. The CDR3 runs to 14 residues. The time point denotes: sample taken at primary tumor resection. A word on this clonotype: Its antigen is undetermined.

TCRdb reanalysed the 5' RACE reads using MiXCR and keeps one entry per CDR3 protein. The table has 85,000 to 100,000 distinct CDR3 sequences, about 12% seen once; the top ten hold about 40%. This sequence joins TRBV5-1 and TRBJ1-6; 7 bases map to TRBD1. Material: PBMCs, obtained at surgery. The clonotype comes from a male donor with early-stage non-small cell lung cancer. The CDR3, as DNA: TGCGCCAGCAGACACGACAGGGAAAATTCACCCCTCCACTTT. This codes for CASRHDRENSPLHF.